This T cell receptor beta chain was found in a study of control samples from healthy donors and cancer patients. Germline loops: CDR1 LNHDA, CDR2 SQIVND (reference sequence). The CDR3 totals 14 residues. The ends lost 6 bases at V and 9 bases at J; junction bases unmatched: 11. Generated by immunoSEQ multiplex PCR, the TCRdb table keeps only in-frame clones and is missing some. Of some 130,000 clones in the sample, around 90% are singletons; the top ten hold about 2.5%. This clone has a handful of counts. This chain uses TRBV19 with TRBJ1-5; 7 bases match TRBD1. This clonotype was sampled from a man between 18 and 29 years old in good health. The sample taken for sequencing was blood. CDR3 amino acids: CASRREDRARPQHF. DNA of the CDR3: TGTGCCAGTAGAAGGGAAGACAGGGCGCGGCCCCAGCATTTT.